The 20 T cell receptor beta chains given below trace back to one sample, sequenced in a study of metastatic and nonmetastatic thyroid tumors. Patients had received no treatment of any kind before thyroid surgery. TCRdb called clones again from the PCR reads with MiXCR. Among around 4,900 clones listed, approximately 22% were seen once. The sequenced sample consisted of tumor tissue. The source of these receptors is a male donor with papillary thyroid cancer or a benign thyroid nodule (not recorded which). Some clones in this sample may be carry-over from other donors' samples.

This clone has just a few counts. The V gene is TRBV7-9, the J gene TRBJ2-7; D uncertain. The germline CDR1 and CDR2 sequences are SEHNR and FQNEAQ (reference sequence). The CDR3 covers 11 residues. Trimming cost V 2 bases and J 4 bases, with 3 bases left between them. CDR3 residues: CASSLRYEQYF. The CDR3 region has the DNA TGTGCCAGCAGCTTAAGATACGAGCAGTACTTC.

The rearrangement joins TRBV28 to TRBJ1-1; a possible D gene is TRBD1 (5 bases). CDR3 size: 14 residues. Germline V lookup: CDR1 MDHEN, CDR2 SYDVKM. The V end was cut by 7 bases, the J end by 11 bases, with 23 bases between. The CDR3: CASTSGGSNSVAFF. The CDR3 coding sequence is TGTGCCAGCACCTCGGGGGGTTCGAACAGTGTTGCTTTCTTT. Full variable domain (missing parts from reference TRBV28 and TRBJ1-1): DVKVTQSSRYLVKRTGEKVFLECVQDMDHENMFWYRQDPGLGLRLIYFSYDVKMKEKGDIPEGYSVSREKKERFSLILESASTNQTSMYLCASTSGGSNSVAFFGQGTRLTVV.

This clone appeared many times. This chain uses TRBV7-9 with TRBJ2-7, with 7 bases identical to TRBD2. The junction had 4 bases not matched to a gene; V was cut back by 3 bases and J by 2 bases. Germline V CDR1 and CDR2: SEHNR, FQNEAQ (reference sequence). This CDR3 is built from 14 residues. The CDR3 nucleotides are TGTGCCAGCAGCTTTACTAGCGTAACCTACGAGCAGTACTTC. Translation: CASSFTSVTYEQYF.

This clone is labeled as medium-sized. The J gene is TRBJ2-3, the V gene TRBV6-4; D remains ambiguous. V dropped 2 bases and J dropped 0 bases, with 3 bases sitting between them. Germline V gene lookup returns CDR1 MRHNA and CDR2 SNTAGT. The CDR3 totals 13 residues. The CDR3 spells CASSDGSTDTQYF. The CDR3 nucleotides are TGTGCCAGCAGTGACGGCAGCACAGATACGCAGTATTTT.

The sample holds many counts of this clone. The gene calls are TRBV30 and TRBJ2-5; the match to TRBD2 covers 10 bases. The CDR3 is made up of 14 amino acids. V lost 1 base, J lost 6 bases, and 5 bases stayed unmatched. Germline CDR1 is GTSNPN and CDR2 is SVGIG (reference sequence). This CDR3 reads CAWSEASGSKTQYF. The CDR3 DNA sequence: TGTGCCTGGAGTGAGGCTAGCGGGAGTAAGACCCAGTACTTC.

The chain carries TRBV7-2 and TRBJ1-2, with D perhaps TRBD1 (6 bases). V was clipped by 5 bases and J by 3 bases, with 13 bases between them. This CDR3 contains 14 residues. Germline V CDR1 and CDR2: SGHTA, FQGNSA. The DNA of the CDR3 is TGTGCCAGCAGCCTTACAGGGACGGACTATGGCTACACCTTC. Translating gives CASSLTGTDYGYTF.

Regarding this clone: With a much larger clone just one base away, this may be a read error. The chain uses TRBV20-1 and TRBJ1-6; no reliable D call. The CDR3 has 15 residues. Per germline, CDR1 DFQATT and CDR2 SNEGSKA (reference sequence). DNA of the CDR3: TGCAGTGCTTCCCCGAGGAGGCAGTATAATTCAACCCTCCACTTT. This sequence encodes CSASPRRQYNSTLHF.

The chain uses TRBV6-6 and TRBJ1-1; 7 nucleotides align to TRBD1. Germline V gene data show CDR1 as MNHNY and CDR2 as SVGAGI (reference sequence). The CDR3 has 13 residues. V gave up 2 bases and J gave up 7 bases; unmatched junction bases: 4. The DNA for the CDR3 is TGTGCCAGCAGTTACGGGGGGACAGTTGAAGCTTTCTTT. Its protein product is CASSYGGTVEAFF.

This clone has more than one count but fewer than ten. The chain combines TRBV28 with TRBJ2-7; the match to TRBD2 covers 14 bases. The CDR3 sequence is 16 residues long. CDR1 and CDR2 from the germline V gene are MDHEN and SYDVKM. J was trimmed by 6 bases and V by 6 bases; bases with no gene match: 10. CDR3 nucleotides: TGTGCCAGCAGCCACACCTTGGGACTAGCGGGAGCCGAGCAGTACTTC. Translated: CASSHTLGLAGAEQYF. The full variable domain, its missing parts supplied by reference TRBV28 and TRBJ2-7, is DVKVTQSSRYLVKRTGEKVFLECVQDMDHENMFWYRQDPGLGLRLIYFSYDVKMKEKGDIPEGYSVSREKKERFSLILESASTNQTSMYLCASSHTLGLAGAEQYFGPGTRLTVT.

This clone has ten or more counts. The chain links TRBV28 to TRBJ1-2; 10 bases agree with TRBD1. With V trimmed by 7 bases and J by 4 bases, 15 bases remained unmatched. The CDR3 covers 17 residues. Germline CDR1 reads MDHEN; CDR2 reads SYDVKM. CDR3 bases: TGTGCCAGCAATTCCCAGGGACAGGGGCCCATCAGCTATGGCTACACCTTC. Amino acid sequence: CASNSQGQGPISYGYTF.

Turning to this clone: The germline gene is not matched at one end of the junction; a read error may be the cause. The genes are TRBV24-1 and TRBJ2-4; 11 bases match TRBD2. The tail of the sequence fits TRBJ2-5 better, so the J call may be wrong. Germline CDR1 KGHDR, CDR2 SFDVKD. The CDR3 consists of 15 residues. The CDR3 protein is CAASDSGLAGETQYF. Written as DNA, the CDR3 is TGTGCCGCCAGTGATTCCGGACTAGCGGGAGAGACCCAGTACTTC.

This clone was seen a few times. The chain combines TRBV10-2 with TRBJ2-1, with a weak D call TRBD1 (5 bases). Between the trimmed V and J ends, which lost 0 bases and 9 bases, there was a span of 6 bases. The CDR3 consists of 12 residues. Germline V CDR1 and CDR2: WSHSY, SAAADI. This chain's CDR3 is CASSESRGEQFF. The CDR3 DNA reads TGCGCCAGCAGTGAGTCAAGGGGTGAGCAGTTCTTC.

The V gene is TRBV30, the J gene TRBJ2-7, with D perhaps TRBD1 or TRBD2 (5 bases each). Germline loops: CDR1 GTSNPN, CDR2 SVGIG (reference sequence). This CDR3 is 12 amino acids long. V was pared by 3 bases and J by 7 bases, with 13 bases between. The CDR3 bases are TGTGCCTGGAGGGGGGACGCCGGGGAGCAGTACTTC. Its translation: CAWRGDAGEQYF.

Details on this clone: This may be a read error, as it is one base from a much larger clone. The sample contains more than one DNA sequence encoding this CDR3. This chain links TRBV20-1 with TRBJ1-1; D not resolved. Germline values: CDR1 DFQATT, CDR2 SNEGSKA (reference sequence). V lost 6 bases, J lost 1 base, and 9 bases lay in between. The CDR3 spans 12 residues. CDR3 in DNA: TGCAGTGCCTCTGGCGGGAACACTGAAGCTTTCTTT. Translation gives CSASGGNTEAFF.

This clone was seen only a few times. V and J are TRBV6-1 and TRBJ1-2, with D possibly TRBD1 on 5 matching bases. The V end lost 7 bases, the J end lost 7 bases, and 13 bases lay between the germline ends. Germline CDR1 is MNHNS and CDR2 is SASEGT. The CDR3 consists of 12 residues. CDR3 sequence: CASTPGKSGYTF. The CDR3 DNA reads as TGTGCCAGCACCCCAGGGAAAAGTGGCTACACCTTC.

This clone is termed medium-sized. The chain combines TRBV29-1 with TRBJ1-6; D is unclear. V dropped 7 bases and J dropped 14 bases, with 15 bases sitting between them. The CDR3 runs 11 residues. From germline, CDR1 is SQVTM and CDR2 ANQGSEA. Here the CDR3 DNA reads TGCAGCGCCGTACAAGGAGGAACCCTCCACTTT. Residues: CSAVQGGTLHF.

V gene TRBV28 combines with J gene TRBJ1-5; D is ambiguous. V lost 10 bases and J lost 0, with 16 bases in between. The germline V gene has CDR1 MDHEN and CDR2 SYDVKM. The CDR3 extends over 15 amino acids. The CDR3 loop reads CATRRQTSSNQPQHF. The CDR3 DNA reads TGTGCCACCCGGAGGCAGACCTCTAGCAATCAGCCCCAGCATTTT.

This clone was seen more than once but under ten times. The chain carries TRBV6-1 and TRBJ2-3; 10 bases agree with TRBD2. The junction had 16 bases not matched to a gene; V was cut back by 4 bases and J by 6 bases. This CDR3 comprises 18 residues. Germline CDR1 and CDR2: MNHNS and SASEGT. This CDR3 reads CASSGGLAVGGTHDTQYF. CDR3 in DNA: TGTGCCAGCAGTGGAGGACTAGCGGTAGGAGGCACACACGATACGCAGTATTTT.

A word on this clone: An end of the junction differs from the germline gene, which may be a read error. The J gene is TRBJ2-1, the V gene TRBV10-1, with 12 nucleotides matching TRBD2. The CDR3 sequence is 17 residues long. Germline V CDR1 and CDR2: WNHNN, SYGVQD (reference sequence). CDR3 region: CASSDSVLAGGIDEQSF. For the CDR3, the DNA is TGCGCCAGCAGTGATTCGGTACTAGCGGGAGGTATCGATGAGCAGTCCTTC.

This chain joins TRBV12-5 and TRBJ1-1; a possible D gene is TRBD1 (5 bases). The CDR3 has 13 residues. Looked up from germline, CDR1 is LGHNT and CDR2 is FRNRAP. V lost 8 bases and J 0 bases, leaving 10 bases between the germline ends. CDR3 sequence reads: CASSARVNTEAFF. The CDR3 DNA follows: TGTGCTAGTTCAGCCAGGGTGAACACTGAAGCTTTCTTT. Full variable domain (outside the CDR3, taken from reference TRBV12-5 and TRBJ1-1): DARVTQTPRHKVTEMGQEVTMRCQPILGHNTVFWYRQTMMQGLELLAYFRNRAPLDDSGMPKDRFSAEMPDATLATLKIQPSEPRDSAVYFCASSARVNTEAFFGQGTRLTVV.